Below, one T cell receptor beta chain is given with its context. Its cognate antigen has yet to be identified. No base-level quality is on record; no much larger clone is a single base apart. TCRbeta CDR3 regions were amplified from genomic DNA by means of the immunoSEQ Assay, a bias-controlled multiplex PCR. The original methods were these. The number of nucleated cells in each sample was estimated from the amplification of reference gene primers within the assay. To quantify the absolute abundance of each unique TCRbeta CDR3 rearrangement, sequence reads were collapsed and filtered. For each sample, productive Simpson clonality was calculated by taking the square root of Simpson's diversity index across productive rearrangements. The clones in this table, taken by TCRdb from immuneACCESS, are in-frame only. Not every clone is retained; where verified, under half of the shortfall comes from an unresolved V gene, and the cause of the rest is unknown. The D gene and trimming were derived from the DNA, and the V and J assignments and clone size from that table. A total of around 100,000 clones appear in this sample, 75% to 90% of them only once. Clones ranked in the top ten supply 12% of the sample.

Taken from cysteine to phenylalanine, the CDR3 has 15 residues. Solely the CDR3 DNA is kept, with 45 bases framed from the first base. Trimming takes 0 bases off V and 9 bases off J; junction bases not matched to a gene: 7. From the germline V gene, CDR1 is ENHRY and CDR2 is SYGVKD. This entry belongs to a study of blood T cell repertoires in COVID-19 (dated by TCRdb to the early 2020s). As for the study more broadly: Samples from collaborators originated in the United States, Italy and Spain and spanned both the acute and convalescent phases of COVID-19. The material from the prospective study consisted of cDNA or gDNA derived from T cells, B-cell-depleted T cells, or PBMCs. The dataset comprised deeply sampled blood TCRbeta repertoires from subjects exposed to, actively infected with, or recovered from COVID-19. A freely available public database, intended as a resource for researchers studying the immune response to SARS-CoV-2, is where the repertoires were released. The samples were drawn from two sources: the first 160 participants of the ongoing ImmuneRACE study, and 1,200 or so subjects contributed by 6 global collaborators. A de-identified subject ID, COVID-19 status, age in years and sex were almost always included in the sample metadata. Where available, HLA class I and class II types were obtained from metadata supplied by the sample provider rather than from assay-based typing.

Overall study results and their limits: The quantity of clinical and demographic metadata differed by source and by participant and was supplied without curation.

Whole blood was collected in K2EDTA tubes by collaborating institutions according to the institutions' own protocols. For TCRbeta analysis, collaborators shipped samples as frozen whole blood, isolated PBMCs, or DNA extracted from either of those sample types. Sequencing was carried out using peripheral blood. The clonotype originates from a human donor in a cohort sampled during active COVID-19. The chain is encoded by TRBV10-3 joined to TRBJ2-5, with 10 bases in between that match TRBD2. CDR3 reads: CAISESDSGGPPQYF. In nucleotide form, the sequence is TGTGCCATCAGTGAGTCTGATAGCGGGGGGCCACCCCAGTACTTC.